These 23 T cell receptor beta chains share one sample of origin, sequenced in a study of blood T cell repertoires in COVID-19. Produced via immunoSEQ multiplex PCR; TCRdb's table is partial and in-frame only. The sample comprises approximately 100,000 clones, about 85% of which are singletons, and 2% to 2.5% rests with the top ten. The sequencing sample was made of peripheral blood. The receptors stem from a human donor in a cohort sampled during active COVID-19.

On this clone itself: A read error may account for a junction end that differs from germline. The chain recombines TRBV28 with TRBJ2-3; 15 nucleotides agree with TRBD2. CDR3 size: 14 residues. Germline CDR1 is MDHEN and CDR2 is SYDVKM. CDR3 residues: CASSLSGTSGRQDF. CDR3 nucleotides: TGTGCCAGCAGTTTATCCGGGACTAGCGGGAGGCAAGATTTT.

CDR3 sequence reads: CASSHGTSGRTRGEQYF. CDR3 DNA sequence: TGTGCCAGCAGCCACGGGACTAGCGGGAGGACCAGGGGCGAGCAGTACTTC. This rearrangement joins TRBV3-1 (or the pseudogene TRBV3-2) to TRBJ2-7; 15 nucleotides agree with TRBD2. The junction had 9 bases not matched to a gene; V was cut back by 3 bases and J by 6 bases. The CDR3 is made up of 17 amino acids. CDR1 and CDR2 (germline): LGHDT, YNNKEL (reference sequence).

Regarding this clone: One end of the junction does not line up with germline, which may come from a read error. The genes are TRBV30 and TRBJ1-5, with D possibly matching TRBD1 (6 bases). In germline, CDR1 is GTSNPN, CDR2 SVGIG (reference sequence). The length of the CDR3 is 15 residues. CDR3 region: CARSWSGQNNQPQHF. The CDR3 region has the DNA TGTGCCCGGAGCTGGAGTGGACAGAACAATCAGCCCCAGCATTTT.

The V call is TRBV5-5, the J call TRBJ1-5; D is undetermined. The ends were cut back, 0 bases at V and 6 bases at J, with 10 bases in the middle. Germline CDR1 SGHKS, CDR2 YYEKEE (reference sequence). This CDR3 region has 14 residues. The DNA of the CDR3 is TGTGCCAGCAGCTTGGATCCCCGGTCTCAGCCCCAGCATTTT. As protein: CASSLDPRSQPQHF.

This clone appeared a few times. The chain links TRBV19 to TRBJ2-7; a weak D match, TRBD2 (5 bases). There are 13 residues in the CDR3. CDR1 LNHDA and CDR2 SQIVND come from the germline V gene (reference sequence). V shed 5 bases and J shed 6 bases, with 14 bases lying between them. The DNA for the CDR3 is TGTGCCAGTAGTTCGGCTAGCACCCTCGAGCAGTACTTC. Translation gives CASSSASTLEQYF.

CDR3: CATSGLAGHGYTF. In nucleotides, the CDR3 is TGTGCCACCAGTGGCTTAGCGGGACATGGCTACACCTTC. This rearrangement joins TRBV24-1 to TRBJ1-2; tentative D call: TRBD1 (5 bases). With 5 bases removed from V and 6 bases from J, the gap between germline ends came to 12 bases. There are 13 residues in the CDR3. Germline-derived CDR1 and CDR2 are KGHDR and SFDVKD.

This chain uses TRBV7-3 with TRBJ2-1; 11 bases agree with TRBD2. The J segment lost 8 bases and the V segment lost 4 bases, leaving 7 bases of the junction unmatched. The CDR3 runs 15 residues. Germline V gene data show CDR1 as SGHTA and CDR2 as FQGTGA. The CDR3 is CASSSRTSGSYEQFF. The CDR3 DNA sequence: TGTGCCAGCAGCTCACGCACTAGCGGGAGTTATGAGCAGTTCTTC.

This chain's CDR3 is CASSLVDRENSPLHF. CDR3 sequence (DNA): TGCGCCAGCAGCCTTGTCGACAGGGAAAATTCACCCCTCCACTTT. This chain links TRBV4-1 with TRBJ1-6; 7 bases are a match to TRBD1. CDR1 is MGHRA, CDR2 YSYEKL, per germline. The V segment lost 4 bases and the J segment 7 bases; nucleotides outside the gene matches: 7. The CDR3 sequence is 15 residues long.

The V call is TRBV10-3, the J call TRBJ1-6; D call uncertain. V lost 0 bases and J 6 bases, leaving 12 bases between the germline ends. Germline V CDR1 and CDR2: ENHRY, SYGVKD. CDR3 length: 16 residues. The CDR3 DNA reads TGTGCCATCAGTGAGTCGGCGGTCACGGGTAATTCACCCCTCCACTTT. It yields the protein CAISESAVTGNSPLHF.

In this sample, this clone turned up once. The chain combines TRBV6-1 with TRBJ1-2; 10 positions match TRBD1. The ends lost 3 bases at V and 3 bases at J; junction bases unmatched: 10. Germline V gene sequence: CDR1 MNHNS, CDR2 SASEGT. CDR3 size: 17 residues. CDR3 loop: CASSDPAGQGFDYGYTF. The CDR3 nucleotides are TGTGCCAGCAGTGATCCTGCGGGACAGGGGTTTGACTATGGCTACACCTTC.

This clone was seen ten or more times. The chain couples TRBV19 to TRBJ1-2; D is unresolved. The germline gives CDR1 LNHDA, CDR2 SQIVND (reference sequence). The CDR3 has 14 amino acids. V shed 4 bases and J shed 8 bases, with 17 bases lying between them. The CDR3 loop reads CASSTPGLFWGYTF. CDR3 bases: TGTGCCAGTAGTACCCCCGGACTGTTTTGGGGCTACACCTTC.

The CDR3 DNA sequence: TGCGCCAGCCCCCGGGGACAGGATAACACTGAAGCTTTCTTT. Its translation is CASPRGQDNTEAFF. This chain links TRBV23-1 with TRBJ1-1; 8 nucleotides match TRBD1. TRBV23-1 is known as an ORF, though its function is uncertain. The CDR3 runs 14 residues. V lost 8 bases and J lost 2; bases outside the gene matches: 7.

This clone was found once. V and J are TRBV7-3 and TRBJ2-3, with TRBD2 identical over 7 bases. The V gene's germline CDR1 is SGHTA and CDR2 FQGTGA. The CDR3 sequence is 14 residues long. Trimming cost V 3 bases and J 3 bases; bases outside gene matches: 3. The CDR3 is CASSFGGGTDTQYF. The DNA of the CDR3 is TGTGCCAGCAGCTTTGGCGGGGGTACAGATACGCAGTATTTT.

V is TRBV6-2 or TRBV6-3 and J is TRBJ1-2; a possible D gene is TRBD1 (6 bases). Per germline, CDR1 MNHEY and CDR2 SVGEGT. V was pared by 0 bases and J by 4 bases, with 12 bases between. The CDR3 runs to 15 residues. CDR3 DNA sequence: TGTGCCAGCAGTTACTCGCCCGGGACAATCTATGGCTACACCTTC. This codes for CASSYSPGTIYGYTF.

The chain uses TRBV28 and TRBJ1-5; D not certain. The CDR3 spans 12 residues. Trimming stripped 7 bases from V and 6 bases from J, with 10 bases between. Germline V CDR1 and CDR2: MDHEN, SYDVKM. The CDR3 sequence: CASTMRGQPQHF. The CDR3 DNA reads as TGTGCCAGCACCATGCGGGGTCAGCCCCAGCATTTT.

The genes are TRBV3-1 (or the pseudogene TRBV3-2) and TRBJ2-7, with D tentatively TRBD2 (6 bases). This CDR3 spans 14 amino acids. V was trimmed by 5 bases and J by 6 bases, leaving 17 bases between them. From germline, CDR1 is LGHDT and CDR2 YNNKEL (reference sequence). The CDR3 bases are TGTGCCAGCAGCATTTCCGGGGGAGCGGGCGAGCAGTACTTC. Translated: CASSISGGAGEQYF.

The chain joins TRBV12-3 or TRBV12-4 to TRBJ2-5, with D perhaps TRBD1 (6 bases). The CDR3 consists of 13 residues. Trimming took 6 bases from V and 4 from J, leaving 12 bases between them. The CDR3 spells CASSIDRLETQYF. DNA for the CDR3: TGTGCCAGCAGCATCGACAGGCTAGAGACCCAGTACTTC.

The gene calls are TRBV18 and TRBJ1-5, with D tentatively TRBD1 (6 bases). The CDR3 contains 15 residues. Per germline, CDR1 KGHSH and CDR2 LQKENI. V dropped 2 bases and J dropped 7 bases, with 15 bases sitting between them. The CDR3: CASSPSTGTGQPQHF. The CDR3 coding sequence is TGTGCCAGCTCACCAAGTACAGGGACGGGACAGCCCCAGCATTTT. The complete variable domain, with remaining parts taken from reference TRBV18 and TRBJ1-5, reads NAGVMQNPRHLVRRRGQEARLRCSPMKGHSHVYWYRQLPEEGLKFMVYLQKENIIDESGMPKERFSAEFPKEGPSILRIQQVVRGDSAAYFCASSPSTGTGQPQHFGDGTRLSIL.

This chain uses TRBV10-3 with TRBJ1-6; D might be TRBD1 (5 bases). V was cut by 0 bases and J by 9 bases, with 12 bases left in between. This CDR3 has 15 amino acids. Per germline, CDR1 ENHRY and CDR2 SYGVKD. The CDR3 sequence is CAISESWQGASPLHF. The CDR3 DNA is TGTGCCATCAGTGAGTCTTGGCAGGGTGCTTCACCCCTCCACTTT.

This chain uses TRBV7-2 with TRBJ2-2, with 12 bases lining up with TRBD2. CDR1 and CDR2 from the germline V gene are SGHTA and FQGNSA. Trimming took 2 bases from V and 4 from J; bases not matched to a gene: 8. This CDR3 comprises 18 residues. The CDR3 spells CASSLPLAGGPVTGELFF. The CDR3 DNA follows: TGTGCCAGCAGCTTACCCCTAGCGGGGGGGCCGGTCACCGGGGAGCTGTTTTTT. Combining the CDR3 with reference TRBV7-2 and TRBJ2-2 gives the whole variable domain GAGVSQSPSNKVTEKGKDVELRCDPISGHTALYWYRQSLGQGLEFLIYFQGNSAPDKSGLPSDRFSAERTGGSVSTLTIQRTQQEDSAVYLCASSLPLAGGPVTGELFFGEGSRLTVL.

This chain joins TRBV5-8 and TRBJ1-1; no clear D gene. The germline V and J ends were trimmed by 2 bases and 1 base, with 9 bases remaining between them. The germline V gene has CDR1 SGHTS and CDR2 YDEGEE. This CDR3 comprises 14 residues. The CDR3 nucleotides read TGTGCCAGCAGCTTAGGCGGTCCGAACACTGAAGCTTTCTTT. Its protein product is CASSLGGPNTEAFF. Filled out from reference TRBV5-8 and TRBJ1-1, the complete variable domain reads EAGVTQSPTHLIKTRGQQATLRCSPISGHTSVYWYQQALGLGLQFLLWYDEGEERNRGNFPPRFSGRQFPNYSSELNVNALELEDSALYLCASSLGGPNTEAFFGQGTRLTVV.

CDR3 bases: TGTGCCAGCAGACACGGAGGCCCCATGAACACTGAAGCTTTCTTT. It specifies CASRHGGPMNTEAFF. The chain has TRBV5-4 and TRBJ1-1, with unresolved D. This CDR3 has 15 residues. The germline V gene has CDR1 SGHNT and CDR2 YYREEE (reference sequence). The ends were cut back, 5 bases at V and 0 bases at J, with 14 bases in the middle. Full variable domain (outside the CDR3, taken from reference TRBV5-4 and TRBJ1-1): ETGVTQSPTHLIKTRGQQVTLRCSSQSGHNTVSWYQQALGQGPQFIFQYYREEENGRGNFPPRFSGLQFPNYSSELNVNALELDDSALYLCASRHGGPMNTEAFFGQGTRLTVV.

The sample holds a few counts of this clone. The chain combines TRBV28 with TRBJ2-1; 13 bases are shared with TRBD2. The CDR3 totals 18 residues. With V trimmed by 5 bases and J by 5 bases, 12 bases remained unmatched. The germline CDR1 and CDR2 sequences are MDHEN and SYDVKM. The CDR3 here is CASSPTGLAGRGDNEQFF. The CDR3 bases are TGTGCCAGCAGTCCTACGGGACTAGCGGGAAGAGGAGACAATGAGCAGTTCTTC.